This T cell receptor (beta chain) appears in the sequencing data of a study of T cells after yellow fever vaccination. Study results and caveats: Abundant bulk-derived clonotypes could contaminate FACS-sorted repertoires.

In its sample, this clonotype was seen many times. The antigen remains undetermined. V shed 7 bases and J shed 0 bases, with 9 bases lying between them. The germline gives CDR1 SGHVS, CDR2 FNYEAQ. The CDR3 covers 13 residues. Synthesis of TCR cDNA relied on 5'RACE template switching, which attached a universal primer site and UMIs. TCRdb fed the 5' RACE reads into MiXCR, producing one record per CDR3 protein. In the table there are 50,000 or so distinct CDR3 sequences, roughly 7% of which are singletons. The source was CD8+ T cells sorted from PBMCs, collected roughly 14 days after the first yellow fever vaccination. The receptor comes from a man aged 18 to 35 who received the YFV17D yellow fever vaccine. The rearrangement joins TRBV7-6 to TRBJ2-5; no clear D. The CDR3 DNA is TGTGCCAGCACATACAGTTACCAAGAGACCCAGTACTTC. It is translated as CASTYSYQETQYF. The variable domain in full, completed from reference TRBV7-6 and TRBJ2-5, reads GAGVSQSPRYKVTKRGQDVALRCDPISGHVSLYWYRQALGQGPEFLTYFNYEAQQDKSGLPNDRFSAERPEGSISTLTIQRTEQRDSAMYRCASTYSYQETQYFGPGTRLLVL.